This T cell receptor beta chain was profiled in a study of vaccination and CD4 T cells after COVID-19 (dated by TCRdb to the early 2020s). For the wider study: Convalescent patients had a positive SARS-CoV-2 result on nasal swab PCR, and of these patients, fewer than ten had mild disease and one had severe disease. In the convalescent cohort there were six males and four females, among whom were two Hispanic individuals, seven Caucasians, two Asians and one multiracial person. Each participant got two doses of either the Pfizer-BioNTech BNT162b2 vaccine (n=8) or the Moderna mRNA-1273 vaccine (n=2). Post-COVID blood samples were collected from convalescent patients a median of around 100 days after diagnosis, with a range of about 30 to 161 days. The time from the second vaccine dose to post-vaccine blood sampling had a median of roughly 77 days and ranged from roughly 13 to 241 days. Overlapping spike peptide pools from SARS-CoV-2 and from the common cold coronaviruses HCoV-NL63, HCoV-OC43 and HCoV-229E were used as culture stimuli. In control cultures, a CEFX viral epitope pool was used as positive control, an HIV-1 Nef peptide pool was used as negative control, or no peptide was added. In around 9 COVID-19 convalescent patients and a few infection-naive healthy vaccine recipients, researchers compared the spike-specific CD4+ TCR repertoire from before mRNA vaccination with the repertoire from after. Results the study describes overall, beyond this receptor: Relatively few convalescent patients were included in the study, and early timepoints after natural infection were not analyzed. An increase in the median number of SARS-CoV-2-reactive clonotypes from some 20 after infection to 38 after vaccination was observed, but the change was not found to be significant. Among the post-vaccine SARS-CoV-2-reactive clones in convalescent patients, a median approximately 90% showed up only after vaccination, which suggests vaccine-specific priming. Of the vaccine-specific clones in convalescent patients, 304 of 307, or nearly all, reacted only to SARS-CoV-2 spike and did not cross-react with common cold coronaviruses.

The sample's treatment or condition, from its label and the paper: roughly 11-day PBMC culture with coronavirus spike peptide pools or control peptides (ViraFEST assay). The study used the ViraFEST assay, which expanded antigen-specific T cells with peptide pools and then identified expanded clonotypes by TCR sequencing. The convalescent patients' positive SARS-CoV-2 PCR tests were from March to December 2020, which was before the Alpha, Beta and Delta variants emerged in the United States. Two million PBMCs per well were cultured in IMDM with about 5% human AB serum and about 9.2 IU/ml IL-2, plus 10 ug/ml peptide pools. Half of the culture medium was replaced with fresh IL-2-containing medium on days 3 and 7. After about nine days of culture, CD4+ T cells were isolated by negative selection with the EasySep CD4+ T cell isolation kit. Ficoll-Paque Plus gradient centrifugation was used to isolate PBMCs from whole blood, and the isolated PBMCs were then either used fresh or cryopreserved at -140C. Triplicate wells were generally used for each culture condition.

The method was PCR. At the Johns Hopkins FTIC core, DNA from the cultured CD4+ T cells underwent TCR sequencing with the Oncomine TCR Beta short-read assay. The QIAamp micro DNA kit was used to extract genomic DNA from the cultured CD4+ T cells. The Oncomine TCR Beta libraries from cultured CD4+ T cells were pooled using unique dual indexes and then sequenced on an Illumina iSeq 100. The study's processing was this. Non-productive sequences were removed, and CDR3s not starting with C, not ending with F or W, or shorter than 7 amino acids were discarded. Antigen-specific clonotypes were identified using the MANAFEST web application through comparison of peptide-stimulated wells with reference and other culture wells. Positive clones required FDR below 0.05, an odds ratio above 5, and productive frequency above 0.1% in at least two of three replicate wells. Clonotypes that were significantly expanded in both SARS-CoV-2 spike wells and at least one common cold coronavirus spike condition were defined as cross-reactive. Similarity between CDR3 sequences was evaluated in R version 3.6.1 using Levenshtein distances (stringdist) and unrooted phylogenetic trees (ape). In TCRdb, the public reads were trimmed at Q25 with fastp and aligned with MiXCR, with productive beta chains retained. One record per CDR3 amino acid sequence lists the most common genes and DNA. These V and J calls originate from TCRdb's pipeline instead of the authors' own analysis. In all, the sample holds tens of thousands of distinct CDR3 sequences, and about three quarters of those were seen once. The leading ten clones occupy roughly 8.7% of the sample.

This clonotype appeared a few times. Its binding antigen is unknown. There are no base qualities to consult, and no much larger clone falls within one base. The TCR was taken from a human donor who had recovered from COVID-19. Sequenced: CD4+ T cells from blood, cultured in vitro.

The DNA is TGTGCCAGCAGTCCACAACCATACCGGGACCGGCACTTGGGGAATTCACCCCTCCACTTT. It translates as CASSPQPYRDRHLGNSPLHF. Recombination connected TRBV27 to TRBJ1-6; possibly the D gene is TRBD1, per 5 matching bases. The cysteine opens and the phenylalanine closes a CDR3 of 20 amino acids. Solely the CDR3 DNA is kept, with 60 bases framed from the first base. V drops 5 bases and J drops 7 bases, leaving 30 bases in between. According to the germline V gene (reference sequence), CDR1 reads MNHEY and CDR2 reads SMNVEV.